This TCR beta chain is drawn from a study of CXCR3-negative and CXCR3-positive naive CD8 T cells. Study-wide findings and caveats: Against CXCR3-negative naive cells, CXCR3-positive naive cells showed more hydrophobic TRB CDR3s.

Notes on this clonotype: Antigen specificity is unknown.

The authors made the TRB cDNA libraries by 5' RACE using UMI labels. TCRdb reprocessed the 5' RACE reads, with one entry per CDR3 protein and no DNA. Here the sample table reports around 88,000 distinct CDR3 sequences. This CDR3 has 15 residues. The rearrangement links TRBV12-3 or TRBV12-4 to TRBJ2-1; TCRdb's D gene call, TRBD1, goes unchecked for lack of DNA. Sequences were obtained from naive CXCR3+ CD8+ T cells from blood. Subset given: CD45RO-CCR7+CD27+CD95- naive CD8+ T cells expressing CXCR3 (TNR3+). The source is a human donor in good health. Some clones in this sample may be carry-over from other donors' samples. The CDR3: CASMTGGVSYNEQFF.